A selection of T cell receptor beta chains follows, all from one sample in a study of cytomegalovirus exposure and HLA in healthy donors. Repertoires were generated with immunoSEQ multiplex PCR, while TCRdb's copy carries only in-frame clones and drops some. With 110,000 to 150,000 clones in the sample, the ten largest clones hold roughly 2.7%. Sequences were obtained from PBMCs. The source is a man aged 40-50 years in good health and CMV-seronegative. CDR3s include the opening cysteine and the closing phenylalanine or tryptophan. Each record gives: D gene, CDR3 length, J gene, V gene, CDR3 protein, CDR3 DNA. D genes are given only for firm matches.

d_call: TRBD1
cdr3_length: 13
j_call: TRBJ1-2
v_call: TRBV5-4
cdr3_aa: CASSSRQGGGYTF
cdr3_nt: TGTGCCAGCAGCTCGAGACAGGGTGGTGGCTACACCTTC

d_call: NA
cdr3_length: 15
j_call: TRBJ1-5
v_call: TRBV19
cdr3_aa: CASFPQGLSNQPQHF
cdr3_nt: TGTGCCAGTTTTCCCCAGGGCCTTAGCAATCAGCCCCAGCATTTT

d_call: TRBD1
cdr3_length: 14
j_call: TRBJ2-2
v_call: TRBV7-9
cdr3_aa: CASSSDRSTGELFF
cdr3_nt: TGTGCCAGCAGCTCGGACAGGAGCACCGGGGAGCTGTTTTTT

d_call: TRBD1
cdr3_length: 17
j_call: TRBJ1-2
v_call: TRBV7-2
cdr3_aa: CASSLTGARGLNYGYTF
cdr3_nt: TGTGCCAGCAGCTTAACGGGGGCCAGGGGGCTAAACTATGGCTACACCTTC

d_call: NA
cdr3_length: 13
j_call: TRBJ1-1
v_call: TRBV5-1
cdr3_aa: CASSVGQNTEAFF
cdr3_nt: TGCGCCAGCAGCGTGGGACAGAACACTGAAGCTTTCTTT

d_call: TRBD2
cdr3_length: 15
j_call: TRBJ2-5
v_call: TRBV5-4
cdr3_aa: CAAKSPGGAQETQYF
cdr3_nt: TGTGCCGCAAAGTCCCCCGGGGGGGCCCAGGAGACCCAGTACTTC

d_call: TRBD1
cdr3_length: 13
j_call: TRBJ2-7
v_call: TRBV5-4
cdr3_aa: CASSRTGTYEQYF
cdr3_nt: TGTGCCAGCAGCAGGACAGGGACCTACGAGCAGTACTTC

d_call: TRBD1
cdr3_length: 15
j_call: TRBJ2-4
v_call: TRBV5-1
cdr3_aa: CASSGQGAAKNIQYF
cdr3_nt: TGCGCCAGCAGTGGACAGGGGGCGGCCAAAAACATTCAGTACTTC

d_call: NA
cdr3_length: 13
j_call: TRBJ1-1
v_call: TRBV19
cdr3_aa: CASSQALNTEAFF
cdr3_nt: TGTGCCAGTAGTCAGGCCTTGAACACTGAAGCTTTCTTT

d_call: NA
cdr3_length: 14
j_call: TRBJ2-1
v_call: TRBV11-2
cdr3_aa: CASSPQGSAGKQFF
cdr3_nt: TGTGCCAGCAGCCCCCAGGGGAGCGCCGGCAAGCAGTTCTTC

d_call: NA
cdr3_length: 16
j_call: TRBJ1-4
v_call: TRBV28
cdr3_aa: CASSPSGLATNEKLFF
cdr3_nt: TGTGCCAGCAGCCCCTCGGGACTTGCAACTAATGAAAAACTGTTTTTT

d_call: NA
cdr3_length: 13
j_call: TRBJ2-1
v_call: TRBV10-3
cdr3_aa: CAISESGRNEQFF
cdr3_nt: TGTGCCATCAGTGAGTCGGGGCGGAATGAGCAGTTCTTC

d_call: NA
cdr3_length: 13
j_call: TRBJ1-1
v_call: TRBV19
cdr3_aa: CASSKRQDSEAFF
cdr3_nt: TGTGCCAGTAGTAAAAGACAGGACTCTGAAGCTTTCTTT

d_call: TRBD1
cdr3_length: 14
j_call: TRBJ1-2
v_call: TRBV2
cdr3_aa: CASSAATGNYGYTF
cdr3_nt: TGTGCCAGCAGTGCCGCGACAGGGAACTATGGCTACACCTTC

d_call: NA
cdr3_length: 13
j_call: TRBJ1-2
v_call: TRBV4-2
cdr3_aa: CASSHVVVGSYTF
cdr3_nt: TGTGCCAGCAGCCACGTCGTGGTCGGGAGCTACACCTTC

d_call: NA
cdr3_length: 11
j_call: TRBJ1-1
v_call: TRBV2
cdr3_aa: CASMGALQAFF
cdr3_nt: TGTGCCAGCATGGGGGCTCTTCAAGCTTTCTTT

d_call: NA
cdr3_length: 16
j_call: TRBJ1-2
v_call: TRBV7-2
cdr3_aa: CASSIQAKGRGRGYTF
cdr3_nt: TGTGCCAGCAGCATCCAAGCCAAGGGTCGGGGTCGAGGCTACACCTTC

d_call: NA
cdr3_length: 15
j_call: TRBJ1-3
v_call: TRBV7-3
cdr3_aa: CASSLSGVAGNTIYF
cdr3_nt: TGTGCCAGCAGCTTAAGCGGGGTGGCTGGAAACACCATATATTTT

d_call: TRBD1
cdr3_length: 14
j_call: TRBJ1-1
v_call: TRBV19
cdr3_aa: CASSTGTAVTEAFF
cdr3_nt: TGTGCCAGTAGTACCGGGACAGCGGTGACTGAAGCTTTCTTT

d_call: NA
cdr3_length: 14
j_call: TRBJ2-7
v_call: TRBV7-2
cdr3_aa: CASRLQEGNNEQYF
cdr3_nt: TGTGCCAGCAGGCTGCAGGAGGGTAACAACGAGCAGTACTTC

d_call: NA
cdr3_length: 15
j_call: TRBJ1-5
v_call: TRBV7-6
cdr3_aa: CASSLGGQGNQPQHF
cdr3_nt: TGTGCCAGCAGCTTAGGAGGGCAGGGCAATCAGCCCCAGCATTTT

d_call: NA
cdr3_length: 14
j_call: TRBJ2-7
v_call: TRBV5-4
cdr3_aa: CASSLSSLSYEQYF
cdr3_nt: TGTGCCAGCAGCTTAAGTAGCCTCTCCTACGAGCAGTACTTC

d_call: NA
cdr3_length: 16
j_call: TRBJ1-1
v_call: TRBV25-1
cdr3_aa: CASRAEGRTFSTEAFF
cdr3_nt: TGTGCCAGCAGGGCCGAGGGGAGGACCTTTTCCACTGAAGCTTTCTTT

d_call: TRBD2
cdr3_length: 14
j_call: TRBJ2-2
v_call: TRBV6-6
cdr3_aa: CASCVTSGTGELFF
cdr3_nt: TGTGCCAGCTGTGTGACTAGCGGAACCGGGGAGCTGTTTTTT

d_call: NA
cdr3_length: 15
j_call: TRBJ2-1
v_call: TRBV9
cdr3_aa: CASTSHPDSYNEQFF
cdr3_nt: TGTGCCAGCACCTCCCACCCGGACAGCTACAATGAGCAGTTCTTC

d_call: NA
cdr3_length: 15
j_call: TRBJ1-1
v_call: TRBV7-6
cdr3_aa: CASSLAPGTRPEAFF
cdr3_nt: TGTGCCAGCAGCTTAGCGCCAGGTACACGGCCTGAAGCTTTCTTT

d_call: TRBD1
cdr3_length: 14
j_call: TRBJ1-1
v_call: TRBV7-2
cdr3_aa: CASSFRQGGTEAFF
cdr3_nt: TGTGCCAGCAGCTTTCGACAGGGTGGCACTGAAGCTTTCTTT

d_call: NA
cdr3_length: 16
j_call: TRBJ1-4
v_call: TRBV5-1
cdr3_aa: CASSFRVKVTNEKLFF
cdr3_nt: TGCGCCAGCAGCTTCCGGGTTAAAGTAACTAATGAAAAACTGTTTTTT

d_call: NA
cdr3_length: 14
j_call: TRBJ2-3
v_call: TRBV27
cdr3_aa: CASSRTGGTDTQYF
cdr3_nt: TGTGCCAGCAGTCGAACGGGGGGCACAGATACGCAGTATTTT

d_call: NA
cdr3_length: 15
j_call: TRBJ1-5
v_call: TRBV19
cdr3_aa: CASSILFAVSQPQHF
cdr3_nt: TGTGCCAGTAGTATCCTTTTTGCGGTAAGTCAGCCCCAGCATTTT

d_call: NA
cdr3_length: 15
j_call: TRBJ1-2
v_call: TRBV7-2
cdr3_aa: CASSNRALFNYGYTF
cdr3_nt: TGTGCCAGCTCGAACAGGGCCCTGTTTAACTATGGCTACACCTTC

d_call: NA
cdr3_length: 14
j_call: TRBJ2-3
v_call: TRBV6-4
cdr3_aa: CASSPGHQTDTQYF
cdr3_nt: TGTGCCAGCAGTCCGGGACACCAGACAGATACGCAGTATTTT

d_call: NA
cdr3_length: 15
j_call: TRBJ2-1
v_call: TRBV7-3
cdr3_aa: CASSDTGSSYNEQFF
cdr3_nt: TGTGCCAGCAGCGATACAGGGAGCTCCTACAATGAGCAGTTCTTC

d_call: NA
cdr3_length: 11
j_call: TRBJ2-1
v_call: TRBV6-5
cdr3_aa: CASKGEGEQFF
cdr3_nt: TGTGCCAGCAAAGGAGAGGGTGAGCAGTTCTTC

d_call: NA
cdr3_length: 13
j_call: TRBJ2-3
v_call: TRBV5-4
cdr3_aa: CASSFSRGDTQYF
cdr3_nt: TGTGCCAGCAGCTTTAGCCGGGGAGATACGCAGTATTTT

d_call: NA
cdr3_length: 14
j_call: TRBJ2-6
v_call: TRBV29-1
cdr3_aa: CSVETYSGANVLTF
cdr3_nt: TGCAGCGTTGAAACGTACTCTGGGGCCAACGTCCTGACCTTC

d_call: NA
cdr3_length: 14
j_call: TRBJ2-7
v_call: TRBV6-5
cdr3_aa: CASSGTLTSYEQYF
cdr3_nt: TGTGCCAGCAGCGGGACATTGACTTCCTACGAGCAGTACTTC

d_call: TRBD1
cdr3_length: 15
j_call: TRBJ1-1
v_call: TRBV2
cdr3_aa: CASSEFDRGNTEAFF
cdr3_nt: TGTGCCAGCAGTGAGTTCGACAGGGGGAACACTGAAGCTTTCTTT

d_call: TRBD2
cdr3_length: 15
j_call: TRBJ2-7
v_call: TRBV27
cdr3_aa: CASSLKGGGSLEQYF
cdr3_nt: TGTGCCAGCAGTTTAAAGGGCGGGGGGTCTCTCGAGCAGTACTTC

d_call: TRBD2
cdr3_length: 13
j_call: TRBJ2-1
v_call: TRBV27
cdr3_aa: CASSLSAGGPQFF
cdr3_nt: TGTGCCAGCAGTTTATCGGCGGGGGGGCCTCAGTTCTTC

d_call: NA
cdr3_length: 13
j_call: TRBJ1-1
v_call: TRBV7-3
cdr3_aa: CASSAQGNTEAFF
cdr3_nt: TGTGCCAGCAGCGCTCAGGGGAACACTGAAGCTTTCTTT

d_call: TRBD1
cdr3_length: 14
j_call: TRBJ1-5
v_call: TRBV10-3
cdr3_aa: CAISEGQVNQPQHF
cdr3_nt: TGTGCCATCAGTGAGGGACAGGTAAATCAGCCCCAGCATTTT

d_call: TRBD1
cdr3_length: 15
j_call: TRBJ2-7
v_call: TRBV2
cdr3_aa: CASRLPGTGTYEQYF
cdr3_nt: TGTGCCAGCAGATTACCCGGGACAGGGACCTACGAGCAGTACTTC

d_call: NA
cdr3_length: 14
j_call: TRBJ1-6
v_call: TRBV7-8
cdr3_aa: CASSFSSYNSPLHF
cdr3_nt: TGTGCCAGCAGCTTTAGCTCCTATAATTCACCCCTCCACTTT

d_call: TRBD2
cdr3_length: 15
j_call: TRBJ2-4
v_call: TRBV2
cdr3_aa: CASSWTSQSKNIQYF
cdr3_nt: TGTGCCAGCAGTTGGACTAGCCAGTCCAAAAACATTCAGTACTTC

d_call: NA
cdr3_length: 19
j_call: TRBJ2-4
v_call: TRBV27
cdr3_aa: CASSARLQGGVGAKNIQYF
cdr3_nt: TGTGCCAGCAGTGCCCGGTTACAGGGAGGGGTTGGGGCCAAAAACATTCAGTACTTC

d_call: NA
cdr3_length: 12
j_call: TRBJ2-2
v_call: TRBV11-1
cdr3_aa: CASSEKYGELFF
cdr3_nt: TGTGCCAGCAGCGAGAAGTACGGGGAGCTGTTTTTT

d_call: TRBD2
cdr3_length: 17
j_call: TRBJ2-2
v_call: TRBV27
cdr3_aa: CASSVDRLAENTGELFF
cdr3_nt: TGTGCCAGCAGTGTCGATCGGCTAGCGGAGAACACCGGGGAGCTGTTTTTT

d_call: NA
cdr3_length: 14
j_call: TRBJ1-1
v_call: TRBV27
cdr3_aa: CASSLARVNTEAFF
cdr3_nt: TGTGCCAGCAGTCTAGCGCGGGTGAACACTGAAGCTTTCTTT

d_call: TRBD2
cdr3_length: 15
j_call: TRBJ2-5
v_call: TRBV29-1
cdr3_aa: CSVEYSGGPGETQYF
cdr3_nt: TGCAGCGTTGAATATAGCGGGGGTCCCGGCGAGACCCAGTACTTC

d_call: TRBD1
cdr3_length: 12
j_call: TRBJ1-3
v_call: TRBV18
cdr3_aa: CASPDRASNLYF
cdr3_nt: TGTGCCAGCCCTGACAGGGCTTCCAATTTATATTTT

d_call: TRBD1
cdr3_length: 15
j_call: TRBJ2-1
v_call: TRBV6-6
cdr3_aa: CASSRGQTPYNEQFF
cdr3_nt: TGTGCCAGCAGCCGGGGACAGACCCCCTACAATGAGCAGTTCTTC

d_call: TRBD2
cdr3_length: 14
j_call: TRBJ2-5
v_call: TRBV6-5
cdr3_aa: CASRAKAGEETQYF
cdr3_nt: TGTGCCAGCAGGGCCAAAGCGGGGGAAGAGACCCAGTACTTC